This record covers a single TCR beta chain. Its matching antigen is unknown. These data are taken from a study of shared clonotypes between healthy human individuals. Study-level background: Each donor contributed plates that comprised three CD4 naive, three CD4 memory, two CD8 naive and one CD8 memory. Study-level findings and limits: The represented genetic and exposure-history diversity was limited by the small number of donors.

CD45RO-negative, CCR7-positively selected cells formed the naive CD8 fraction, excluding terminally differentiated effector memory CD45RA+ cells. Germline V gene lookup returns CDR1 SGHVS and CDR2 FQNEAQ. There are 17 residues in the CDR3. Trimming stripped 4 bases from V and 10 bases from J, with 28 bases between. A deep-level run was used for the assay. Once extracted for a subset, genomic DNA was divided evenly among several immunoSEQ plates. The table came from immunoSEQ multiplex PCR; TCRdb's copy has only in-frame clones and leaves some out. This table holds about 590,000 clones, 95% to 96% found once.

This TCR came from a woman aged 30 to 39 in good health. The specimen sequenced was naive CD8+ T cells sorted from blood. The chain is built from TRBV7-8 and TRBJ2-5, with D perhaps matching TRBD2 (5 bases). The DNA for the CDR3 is TGTGCCAGCAGCTCCGGCGCTGGAGGCCCACGTTGGGCGGACCAGTACTTC. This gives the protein CASSSGAGGPRWADQYF.